A single sample is the source of the 21 T cell receptor beta chains below, sequenced in a study of radiation and T cells in renal cell carcinoma. Profiled with immunoSEQ multiplex PCR; TCRdb holds only in-frame clones, not every one. Of roughly 61,000 clones in the sample, roughly 80% were seen once. Time point denoted: blood 4 weeks post-SBRT, at nephrectomy. Treatment reported: 15 Gy SBRT to primary tumor, nephrectomy 4 weeks later. The sequenced sample was blood, obtained from a patient whose treatment included radiotherapy and nephrectomy. Receptors originate from a man in his fifties or sixties with renal cell carcinoma.

V is TRBV2 and J is TRBJ2-1; 7 bases match TRBD2. CDR3 size: 12 residues. The junction had 3 bases not matched to a gene; V was cut back by 7 bases and J by 6 bases. Germline V CDR1 and CDR2: SNHLY, FYNNEI. The CDR3 is CASNRLANEQFF. The CDR3 nucleotides read TGTGCCAGCAATAGACTAGCCAATGAGCAGTTCTTC.

The gene calls are TRBV6-5 and TRBJ2-1, with 9 bases that match TRBD2. Germline CDR1 MNHEY, CDR2 SVGAGI. Germline trimming cut 5 bases from V and 0 bases from J; bases unmatched to any gene: 2. This CDR3 has 15 residues. The CDR3 region is CASSKRGVSYNEQFF. The CDR3 region has the DNA TGTGCCAGCAGTAAGCGGGGGGTCTCCTACAATGAGCAGTTCTTC.

This clone turned up a few times. V is TRBV7-8 and J is TRBJ2-1; possibly TRBD1 for D (5 bases). The germline CDR1 and CDR2 sequences are SGHVS and FQNEAQ. This CDR3 is built from 15 residues. The V and J ends lost 0 bases and 6 bases respectively, with 12 bases between them. CDR3 residues: CASSLAVRALNEQFF. The CDR3 region has the DNA TGTGCCAGCAGCTTAGCCGTCAGGGCCCTCAATGAGCAGTTCTTC.

CDR3 bases: TGTGCCAGCAGTTTCGGACAGGCCTATGGCTACACCTTC. This sequence encodes CASSFGQAYGYTF. The rearrangement uses TRBV28 and TRBJ1-2; 7 bases are shared with TRBD1. The trim removed 3 bases at V and 4 bases at J, leaving 2 bases unmatched. Germline values: CDR1 MDHEN, CDR2 SYDVKM. This CDR3 is built from 13 residues.

V and J are TRBV30 and TRBJ2-1; D uncertain. Per the germline V gene, CDR1 is GTSNPN and CDR2 is SVGIG (reference sequence). The CDR3 has 14 amino acids. V was cut by 3 bases and J by 4 bases, with 13 bases left in between. CDR3 protein: CAWRRGNRYNEQFF. The CDR3 DNA reads TGTGCCTGGAGACGAGGTAACCGATACAATGAGCAGTTCTTC.

The chain combines TRBV7-7 with TRBJ2-5; 8 bases line up with TRBD1. The CDR3 contains 13 residues. CDR1 SSHAT and CDR2 FNYEAQ come from the germline V gene (reference sequence). V was clipped by 3 bases and J by 3 bases; unmatched bases: 0. DNA for the CDR3: TGTGCCAGCAGCTTGGACAGGGAAGAGACCCAGTACTTC. This translates into CASSLDREETQYF.

The rearrangement uses TRBV30 and TRBJ2-3; 12 bases agree with TRBD2. From germline, CDR1 is GTSNPN and CDR2 SVGIG (reference sequence). J lost 5 bases, V lost 4 bases, and 13 bases had no gene match. The CDR3 spans 17 residues. The CDR3, as DNA: TGTGCCTGGACCCTACAGACTAGCGGGGGAGGCGAAGATACGCAGTATTTT. Amino acid sequence: CAWTLQTSGGGEDTQYF.

The gene calls are TRBV11-3 and TRBJ2-3; a possible D gene is TRBD2 (6 bases). Germline-derived CDR1 and CDR2 are SGHNT and YENEEA. This CDR3 has 15 residues. Trimming removed 2 bases at V and 2 bases at J, with 11 bases between. In DNA form, the CDR3 reads TGTGCCAGCAGCTTATGGTCGGGGGACACAGATACGCAGTATTTT. This gives the protein CASSLWSGDTDTQYF.

The chain uses TRBV7-2 and TRBJ2-5; 7 bases are shared with TRBD1. Trimming at V came to 0 bases and at J to 5 bases, leaving 9 bases not matched to a gene. Germline lookup yields CDR1 SGHTA and CDR2 FQGNSA. The CDR3 consists of 16 residues. The CDR3 coding sequence is TGTGCCAGCAGCTTAGCCGCGACAGGGATGGGGGAGACCCAGTACTTC. Protein product: CASSLAATGMGETQYF.

This chain joins TRBV19 and TRBJ1-1, with 8 bases aligning to TRBD1. The CDR3 is 16 amino acids. The ends lost 4 bases at V and 0 bases at J; junction bases unmatched: 7. The germline V gene has CDR1 LNHDA and CDR2 SQIVND (reference sequence). The CDR3 loop reads CASSTGQGGMNTEAFF. The CDR3 DNA follows: TGTGCCAGTAGTACTGGACAGGGAGGCATGAACACTGAAGCTTTCTTT.

The chain combines TRBV9 with TRBJ2-5; 12 nucleotides agree with TRBD2. The CDR3 is made up of 14 amino acids. V lost 3 bases to trimming and J lost 4 bases; unmatched junction nucleotides: 1. CDR1 and CDR2 (germline): SGDLS, YYNGEE. The CDR3, as DNA: TGTGCCAGCAGCGAGGGACTAGCGGGAGAGACCCAGTACTTC. The encoded protein is CASSEGLAGETQYF.

This clone was found once. V is TRBV9 and J is TRBJ1-2, with unresolved D. V was clipped by 0 bases and J by 2 bases, with 8 bases between them. The CDR3 totals 14 residues. CDR1 and CDR2 from the germline V gene are SGDLS and YYNGEE. DNA for the CDR3: TGTGCCAGCAGCGTAGCAGAAGCCAACTATGGCTACACCTTC. Protein: CASSVAEANYGYTF.

The chain uses TRBV19 and TRBJ2-6; 12 positions agree with TRBD2. Germline loops: CDR1 LNHDA, CDR2 SQIVND (reference sequence). This CDR3 has 18 residues. V dropped 7 bases and J dropped 0; count of bases not matched to a gene: 7. CDR3 sequence (DNA): TGTGCCAGTACCCCCGGACTAGCGGGGTTCTCTGGGGCCAACGTCCTGACTTTC. This sequence encodes CASTPGLAGFSGANVLTF.

This chain uses TRBV7-2 with TRBJ1-2; D may be TRBD1 (6 bases). The CDR3 is 13 amino acids. CDR1 is SGHTA and CDR2 is FQGNSA in the germline V gene. The V end was cut by 1 base, the J end by 7 bases, with 10 bases between. The CDR3 DNA follows: TGTGCCAGCAGCTTAGGACAGGATGGTGGCTACACCTTC. It is translated as CASSLGQDGGYTF.

The CDR3 DNA reads TGTGCCAGCAGTACCCGGCAGGGCAACTATGGCTACACCTTC. This gives the protein CASSTRQGNYGYTF. The chain couples TRBV6-6 to TRBJ1-2, with D maybe TRBD1 (5 bases). This CDR3 spans 14 amino acids. Germline lookup yields CDR1 MNHNY and CDR2 SVGAGI (reference sequence). V lost 5 bases and J 2 bases, leaving 12 bases between the germline ends.

The chain is built from TRBV27 and TRBJ1-1; perhaps TRBD1 as D (6 bases). The length of the CDR3 is 14 residues. The germline CDR1 and CDR2 sequences are MNHEY and SMNVEV (reference sequence). The ends were cut back, 5 bases at V and 1 base at J, with 11 bases in the middle. CDR3 loop: CASSPIRGNTEAFF. The CDR3 region has the DNA TGTGCCAGCAGTCCAATCAGGGGGAACACTGAAGCTTTCTTT.

This chain connects TRBV14 to TRBJ1-1; D gene unclear. V was clipped by 0 bases and J by 7 bases, with 9 bases between them. There are 13 residues in the CDR3. CDR1 and CDR2 (germline): SGHDN, FVKESK. The DNA for the CDR3 is TGTGCCAGCAGCCAAGATAACTACAATGAAGCTTTCTTT. Its protein is CASSQDNYNEAFF.

V usage is TRBV5-1 and J usage is TRBJ1-4; D remains ambiguous. V lost 4 bases to trimming and J lost 8 bases, with 15 bases between them. The CDR3 sequence is 14 residues long. Looked up from germline, CDR1 is SGHRS and CDR2 is YFSETQ. The CDR3 nucleotides read TGCGCCAGCAGCCCCGACAACTCGGGGGAAAAACTGTTTTTT. Amino acid sequence: CASSPDNSGEKLFF.

This sequence joins TRBV6-5 and TRBJ2-5; 7 nucleotides agree with TRBD1. Near its end, the DNA agrees better with TRBJ2-7, so the J call may be wrong. CDR1 and CDR2 (germline): MNHEY, SVGAGI. The CDR3 has 13 amino acids. In DNA form, the CDR3 reads TGTGCCAGCAGGAGACAGGGACCCTACGAGCAGTACTTC. Its translation: CASRRQGPYEQYF.

This chain links TRBV2 with TRBJ1-1; the match to TRBD1 covers 9 bases. J was trimmed by 3 bases and V by 3 bases; bases with no gene match: 11. The length of the CDR3 is 17 residues. Germline V CDR1 and CDR2: SNHLY, FYNNEI. CDR3 sequence (DNA): TGTGCCAGCAGTGATTATATGGGACAGGGATGGGACACTGAAGCTTTCTTT. Its translation is CASSDYMGQGWDTEAFF.

This chain links TRBV5-6 with TRBJ1-4; 7 bases are a match to TRBD1. Germline lookup yields CDR1 SGHDT and CDR2 YYEEEE. The CDR3 runs to 15 residues. After removal of 4 bases from V and 4 bases from J, the junction contained 7 bases not matched to a gene. The CDR3 coding sequence is TGTGCCAGCAGCAAGCTCCGGGACAGTAATGAAAAACTGTTTTTT. Encoded protein: CASSKLRDSNEKLFF.